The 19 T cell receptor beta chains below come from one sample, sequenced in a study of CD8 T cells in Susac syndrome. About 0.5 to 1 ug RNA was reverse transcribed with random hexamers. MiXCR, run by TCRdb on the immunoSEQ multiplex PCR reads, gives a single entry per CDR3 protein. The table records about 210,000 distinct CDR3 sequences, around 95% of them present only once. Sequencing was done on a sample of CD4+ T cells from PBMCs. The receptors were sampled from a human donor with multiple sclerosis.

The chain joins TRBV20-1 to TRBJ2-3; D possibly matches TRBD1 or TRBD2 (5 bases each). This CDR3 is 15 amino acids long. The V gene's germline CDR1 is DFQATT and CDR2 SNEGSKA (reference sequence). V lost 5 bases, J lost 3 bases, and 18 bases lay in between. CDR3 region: CSARTRGLRTDTQYF. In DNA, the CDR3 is TGCAGTGCTCGTACCCGGGGCCTCAGGACAGATACGCAGTATTTT.

The CDR3, as DNA: TGCAGCGCTGGACAGGGAGGAAACACCATATATTTT. It yields the protein CSAGQGGNTIYF. The gene calls are TRBV29-1 and TRBJ1-3; 8 bases are a match to TRBD1. Trimming removed 7 bases from V and 4 bases from J; junction bases left unmatched: 3. CDR3 length: 12 amino acids. Germline assignment: CDR1 SQVTM and CDR2 ANQGSEA. The full variable domain, in which reference TRBV29-1 and TRBJ1-3 provide the parts outside the CDR3, is SAVISQKPSRDICQRGTSLTIQCQVDSQVTMMFWYRQQPGQSLTLIATANQGSEATYESGFVIDKFPISRPNLTFSTLTVSNMSPEDSSIYLCSAGQGGNTIYFGEGSWLTVV.

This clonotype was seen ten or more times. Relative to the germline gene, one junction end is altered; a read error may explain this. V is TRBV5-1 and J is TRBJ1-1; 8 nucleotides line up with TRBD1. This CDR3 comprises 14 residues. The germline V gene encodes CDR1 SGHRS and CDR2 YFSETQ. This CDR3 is CASSPGTGNTEAFF. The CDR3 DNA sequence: TGTGCCAGCAGCCCCGGGACAGGGAACACTGAAGCTTTCTTT.

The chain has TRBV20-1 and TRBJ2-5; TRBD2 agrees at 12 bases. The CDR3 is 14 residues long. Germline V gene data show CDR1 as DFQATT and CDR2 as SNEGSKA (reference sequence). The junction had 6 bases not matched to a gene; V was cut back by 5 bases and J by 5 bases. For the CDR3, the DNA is TGCAGTGCTCAACTAGCGGGGGGCGGGGAGACCCAGTACTTC. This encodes CSAQLAGGGETQYF.

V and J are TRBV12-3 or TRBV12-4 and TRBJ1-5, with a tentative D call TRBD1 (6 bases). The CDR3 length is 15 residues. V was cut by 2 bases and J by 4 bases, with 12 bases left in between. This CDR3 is CASSLLQGTNQPQHF. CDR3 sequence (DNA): TGTGCCAGCAGTTTACTGCAGGGGACTAATCAGCCCCAGCATTTT.

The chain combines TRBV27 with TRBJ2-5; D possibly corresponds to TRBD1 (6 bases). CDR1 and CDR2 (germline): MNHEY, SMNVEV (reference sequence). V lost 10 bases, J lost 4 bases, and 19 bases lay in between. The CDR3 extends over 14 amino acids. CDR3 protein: CATSRDIQGETQYF. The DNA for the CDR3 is TGTGCCACGTCCCGGGACATTCAGGGAGAGACCCAGTACTTC.

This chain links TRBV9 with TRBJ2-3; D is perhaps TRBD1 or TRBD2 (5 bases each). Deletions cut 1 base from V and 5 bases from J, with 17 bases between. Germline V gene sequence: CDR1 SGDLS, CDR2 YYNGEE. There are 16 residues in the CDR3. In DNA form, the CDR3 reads TGTGCCAGCAGCGTAAGAGGACGGGGCCGCGAAGATACGCAGTATTTT. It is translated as CASSVRGRGREDTQYF.

The CDR3 sequence is CASSLVVNTEAFF. CDR3 DNA: TGTGCCAGCAGCTTAGTGGTGAACACTGAAGCTTTCTTT. V usage is TRBV7-2 and J usage is TRBJ1-1; D is undetermined. Per germline, CDR1 SGHTA and CDR2 FQGNSA. V was cut by 1 base and J by 0 bases, with 3 bases left in between. The CDR3 runs 13 residues.

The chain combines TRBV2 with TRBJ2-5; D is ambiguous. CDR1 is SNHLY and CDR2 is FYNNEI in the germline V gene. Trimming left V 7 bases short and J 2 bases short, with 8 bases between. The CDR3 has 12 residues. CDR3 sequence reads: CASTGQQETQYF. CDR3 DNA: TGTGCCAGCACGGGTCAGCAAGAGACCCAGTACTTC.

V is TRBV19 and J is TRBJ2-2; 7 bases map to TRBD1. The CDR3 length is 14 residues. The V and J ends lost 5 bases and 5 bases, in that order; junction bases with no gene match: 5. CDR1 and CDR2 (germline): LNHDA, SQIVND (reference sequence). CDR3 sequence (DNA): TGTGCCAGTAGTGCCGGGACAGTAACCGGGGAGCTGTTTTTT. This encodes CASSAGTVTGELFF.

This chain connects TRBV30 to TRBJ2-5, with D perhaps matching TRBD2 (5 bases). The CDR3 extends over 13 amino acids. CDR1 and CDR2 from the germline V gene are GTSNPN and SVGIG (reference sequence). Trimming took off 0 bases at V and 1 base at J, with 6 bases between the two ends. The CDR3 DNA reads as TGTGCCTGGAGTGTCCTAGCCCAAGAGACCCAGTACTTC. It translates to CAWSVLAQETQYF.

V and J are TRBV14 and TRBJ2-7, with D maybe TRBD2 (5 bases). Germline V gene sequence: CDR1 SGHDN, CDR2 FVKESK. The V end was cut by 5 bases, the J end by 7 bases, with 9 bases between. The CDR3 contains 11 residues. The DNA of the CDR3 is TGTGCCAGCAGCGCCCGAGGGGAGCAGTACTTC. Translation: CASSARGEQYF.

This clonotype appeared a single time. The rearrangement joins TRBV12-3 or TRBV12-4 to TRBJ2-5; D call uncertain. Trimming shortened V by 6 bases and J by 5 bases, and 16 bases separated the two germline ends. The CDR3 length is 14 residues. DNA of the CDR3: TGTGCCAGCAGCGCCCTGGGCCTGGGGGAGACCCAGTACTTC. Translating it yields CASSALGLGETQYF.

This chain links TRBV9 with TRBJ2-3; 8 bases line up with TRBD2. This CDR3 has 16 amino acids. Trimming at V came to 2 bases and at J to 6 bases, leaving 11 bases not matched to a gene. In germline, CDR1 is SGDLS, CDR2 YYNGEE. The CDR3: CASSVREGQTGDTQYF. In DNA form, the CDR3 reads TGTGCCAGCAGCGTCCGGGAGGGACAAACAGGCGATACGCAGTATTTT. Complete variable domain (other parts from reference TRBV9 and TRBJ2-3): DSGVTQTPKHLITATGQRVTLRCSPRSGDLSVYWYQQSLDQGLQFLIQYYNGEERAKGNILERFSAQQFPDLHSELNLSSLELGDSALYFCASSVREGQTGDTQYFGPGTRLTVL.

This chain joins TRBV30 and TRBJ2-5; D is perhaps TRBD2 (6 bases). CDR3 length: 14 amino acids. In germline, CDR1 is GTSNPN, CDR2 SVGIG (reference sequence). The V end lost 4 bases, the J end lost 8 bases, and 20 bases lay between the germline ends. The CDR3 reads CAWTYMGNSGTQYF. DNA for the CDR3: TGTGCCTGGACTTACATGGGTAATAGCGGTACCCAGTACTTC.

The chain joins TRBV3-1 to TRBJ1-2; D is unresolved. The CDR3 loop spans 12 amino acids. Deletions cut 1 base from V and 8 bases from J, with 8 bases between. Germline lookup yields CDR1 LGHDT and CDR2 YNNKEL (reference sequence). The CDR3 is CASSQGAAGYTF. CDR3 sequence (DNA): TGTGCCAGCAGCCAAGGTGCGGCGGGCTACACCTTC.

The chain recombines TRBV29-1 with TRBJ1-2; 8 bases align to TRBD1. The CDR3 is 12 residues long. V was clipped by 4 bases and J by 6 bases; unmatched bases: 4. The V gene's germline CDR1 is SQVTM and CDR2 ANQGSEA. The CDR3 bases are TGCAGCGTTGGTTCAGGGGGCGATGGCTACACCTTC. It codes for CSVGSGGDGYTF.

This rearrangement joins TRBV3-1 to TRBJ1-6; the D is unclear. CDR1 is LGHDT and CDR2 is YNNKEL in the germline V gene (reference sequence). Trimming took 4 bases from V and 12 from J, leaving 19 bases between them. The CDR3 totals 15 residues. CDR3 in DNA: TGTGCCAGCAGCCTCGCCTTGAGGGTCGGAGGACCCCTCCACTTT. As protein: CASSLALRVGGPLHF.

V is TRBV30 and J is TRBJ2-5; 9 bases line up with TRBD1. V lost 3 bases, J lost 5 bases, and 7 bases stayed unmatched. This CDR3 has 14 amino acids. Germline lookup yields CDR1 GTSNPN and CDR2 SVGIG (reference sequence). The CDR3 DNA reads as TGTGCCTGGAGACAGGGGGCTGGGTTGGAGACCCAGTACTTC. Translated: CAWRQGAGLETQYF.